The sample holds a few counts of the clone carrying this TCR beta chain. Germline CDR1 is SNHLY and CDR2 is FYNNEI. The CDR3 sequence is 15 residues long. The ends were cut back, 0 bases at V and 7 bases at J, with 10 bases in the middle. Authors' methods: Quantification of nucleated cells was approximated via reference gene primer amplification. Using immunoSEQ multiplex PCR, the repertoire was profiled, and TCRdb retains in-frame clones only, with some absent. That table gives V, J and clone size, and the DNA gave D and trimming. The sample has about 93,000 clones, approximately 90% seen once. The sample belongs to a study of blood T cell repertoires in COVID-19. On the study more broadly: The cDNA or gDNA used as material had been derived from T cells, B-cell-depleted T cells, or PBMCs.

The receptor comes from a man in his fifties with acute or convalescent COVID-19. V is TRBV2 and J is TRBJ1-6; a weak D match, TRBD1 (5 bases). Sequencing used peripheral blood. DNA for the CDR3: TGTGCCAGCAGTGAAGCCAGGGTAGAAAATTCACCCCTCCACTTT. Translated: CASSEARVENSPLHF. Full variable domain (remainder filled in from reference TRBV2 and TRBJ1-6): EPEVTQTPSHQVTQMGQEVILRCVPISNHLYFYWYRQILGQKVEFLVSFYNNEISEKSEIFDDQFSVERPDGSNFTLKIRSTKLEDSAMYFCASSEARVENSPLHFGNGTRLTVT.